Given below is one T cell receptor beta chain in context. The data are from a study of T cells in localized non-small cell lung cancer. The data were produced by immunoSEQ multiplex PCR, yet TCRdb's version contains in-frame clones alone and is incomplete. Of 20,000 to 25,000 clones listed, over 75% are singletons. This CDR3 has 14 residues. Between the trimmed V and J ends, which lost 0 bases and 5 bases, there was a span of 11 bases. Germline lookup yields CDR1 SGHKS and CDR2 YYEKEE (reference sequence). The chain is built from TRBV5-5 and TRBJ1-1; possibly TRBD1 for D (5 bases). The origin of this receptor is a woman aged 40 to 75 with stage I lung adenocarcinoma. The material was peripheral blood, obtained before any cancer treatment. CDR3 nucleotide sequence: TGTGCCAGCAGCTTGGCAGGGACGGGGACTGAAGCTTTCTTT. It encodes CASSLAGTGTEAFF.